A selection of T cell receptor beta chains follows, all from one sample in a study of regulatory T cells in long-lasting Graves disease. TCRdb re-called the multiplex PCR reads with MiXCR, one entry per CDR3 protein. The data contain about 290,000 distinct CDR3 sequences, under 25% of them singletons. Sequenced material: peripheral blood mononuclear cells (PBMCs), taken when the disease was refractory, from a patient treated with antithyroid drugs. Receptors originate from a female donor with Graves disease. Both conserved end residues are part of each CDR3. Fields, in order: D gene, J gene, clone size, V gene, CDR3 DNA, CDR3 protein. The D gene is left open where the match is weak. Clone size appears in some rows only: once, few, many, or a class for an expanded clone.

D gene: TRBD1
J gene: TRBJ2-5
clone size: .
V gene: TRBV29-1
CDR3 DNA: TGCAGCGTTGAACGCATTGGTGGGACAGACGGAGAGACCCAGTACTTC
CDR3 protein: CSVERIGGTDGETQYF

D gene: .
J gene: TRBJ1-3
clone size: .
V gene: TRBV6-2/TRBV6-3
CDR3 DNA: TGTGCCAGCAGCTACTTGATCACCCGGCGGCCGAGCTCTGGAAACACCATATATTTT
CDR3 protein: CASSYLITRRPSSGNTIYF

D gene: .
J gene: TRBJ2-5
clone size: many
V gene: TRBV12-3/TRBV12-4
CDR3 DNA: TGTGCCAGCAGTGGGGGCTGGGAGACCCAGTACTTC
CDR3 protein: CASSGGWETQYF

D gene: .
J gene: TRBJ2-4
clone size: many
V gene: TRBV28
CDR3 DNA: TGTGCCAGCAGCTTCCTACAGGGAATTCAGTACTTC
CDR3 protein: CASSFLQGIQYF

D gene: .
J gene: TRBJ1-2
clone size: few
V gene: TRBV7-3
CDR3 DNA: TGTGCCAGCAGCTTAACAGGGAGAAGAGGCGGCTACACCTTC
CDR3 protein: CASSLTGRRGGYTF

D gene: .
J gene: TRBJ1-3
clone size: few
V gene: TRBV30
CDR3 DNA: TGTGCCTGGAGTGTACGTCGGGGGAGCGGAGACACCATATATTTT
CDR3 protein: CAWSVRRGSGDTIYF

D gene: .
J gene: TRBJ2-5
clone size: few
V gene: TRBV7-7
CDR3 DNA: TGTGCTAGCAGCCTCGGACTGGGGAAAGAGACCCAGTACTTC
CDR3 protein: CASSLGLGKETQYF

D gene: .
J gene: TRBJ2-5
clone size: many
V gene: TRBV20-1
CDR3 DNA: TGCAGTGCTAGAGTTGGCGGGCCGCAAGAGACCCAGTACTTC
CDR3 protein: CSARVGGPQETQYF

D gene: TRBD2
J gene: TRBJ2-7
clone size: many
V gene: TRBV11-2
CDR3 DNA: TGTGCCAGCAGGGACACTAGCGGGAGCTACGAGCAGTACTTC
CDR3 protein: CASRDTSGSYEQYF

D gene: .
J gene: TRBJ2-2
clone size: many
V gene: TRBV7-2
CDR3 DNA: TGTGCCAGCAGCTTAGGAGGGACCGGGGAGCTGTTTTTT
CDR3 protein: CASSLGGTGELFF